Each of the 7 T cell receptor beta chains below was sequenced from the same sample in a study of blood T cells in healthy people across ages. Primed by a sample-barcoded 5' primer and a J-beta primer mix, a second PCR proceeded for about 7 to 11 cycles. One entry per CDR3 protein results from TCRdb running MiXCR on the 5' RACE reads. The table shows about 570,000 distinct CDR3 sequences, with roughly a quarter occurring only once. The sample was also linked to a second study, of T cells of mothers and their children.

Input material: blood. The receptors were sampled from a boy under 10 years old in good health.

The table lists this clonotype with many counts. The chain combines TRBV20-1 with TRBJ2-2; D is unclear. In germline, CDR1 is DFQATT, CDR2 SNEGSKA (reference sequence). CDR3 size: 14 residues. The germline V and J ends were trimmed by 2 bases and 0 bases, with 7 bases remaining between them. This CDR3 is CSARTSANTGELFF. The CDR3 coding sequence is TGCAGTGCTAGAACGTCTGCGAACACCGGGGAGCTGTTTTTT.

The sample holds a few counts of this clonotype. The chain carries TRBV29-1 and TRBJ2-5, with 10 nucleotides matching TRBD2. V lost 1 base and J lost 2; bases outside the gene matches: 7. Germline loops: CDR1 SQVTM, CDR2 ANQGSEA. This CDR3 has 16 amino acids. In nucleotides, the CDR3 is TGCAGCGTTGAAGGGCTAGCGGGAGAGGGACAAGAGACCCAGTACTTC. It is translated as CSVEGLAGEGQETQYF. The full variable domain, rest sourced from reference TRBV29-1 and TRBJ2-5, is SAVISQKPSRDICQRGTSLTIQCQVDSQVTMMFWYRQQPGQSLTLIATANQGSEATYESGFVIDKFPISRPNLTFSTLTVSNMSPEDSSIYLCSVEGLAGEGQETQYFGPGTRLLVL.

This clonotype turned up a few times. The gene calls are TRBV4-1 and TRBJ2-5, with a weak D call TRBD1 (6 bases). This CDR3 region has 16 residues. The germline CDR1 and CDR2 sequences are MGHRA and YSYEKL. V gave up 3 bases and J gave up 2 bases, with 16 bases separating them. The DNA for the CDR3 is TGCGCCAGCAGCCACAACCCACAGGGCCGACAAGAGACCCAGTACTTC. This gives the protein CASSHNPQGRQETQYF.

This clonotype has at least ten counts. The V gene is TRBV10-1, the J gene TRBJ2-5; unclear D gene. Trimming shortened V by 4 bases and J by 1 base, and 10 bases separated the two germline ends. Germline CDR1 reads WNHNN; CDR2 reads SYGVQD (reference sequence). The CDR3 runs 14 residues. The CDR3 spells CASSGNGVQETQYF. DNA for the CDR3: TGCGCCAGCAGTGGGAATGGGGTCCAAGAGACCCAGTACTTC.

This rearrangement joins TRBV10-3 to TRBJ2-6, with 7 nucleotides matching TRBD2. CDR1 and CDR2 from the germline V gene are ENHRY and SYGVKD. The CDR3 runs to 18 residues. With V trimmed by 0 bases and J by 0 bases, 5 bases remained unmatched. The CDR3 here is CAISESAGTISGANVLTF. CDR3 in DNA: TGTGCCATCAGTGAGTCCGCGGGGACTATCTCTGGGGCCAACGTCCTGACTTTC.

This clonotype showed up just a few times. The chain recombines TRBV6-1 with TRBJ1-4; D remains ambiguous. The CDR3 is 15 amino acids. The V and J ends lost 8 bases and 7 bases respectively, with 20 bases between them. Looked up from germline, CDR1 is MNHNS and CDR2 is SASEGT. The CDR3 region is CASLRPPPRGEKLFF. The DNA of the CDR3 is TGTGCCAGCCTAAGACCTCCCCCTCGGGGTGAAAAACTGTTTTTT.

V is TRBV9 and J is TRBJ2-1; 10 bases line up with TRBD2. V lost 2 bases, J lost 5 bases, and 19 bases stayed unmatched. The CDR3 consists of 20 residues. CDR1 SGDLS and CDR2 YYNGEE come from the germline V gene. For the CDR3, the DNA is TGTGCCAGCAGCGTGGACCCGAGCGGGGGGGACCTAGTAATCAACAATGAGCAGTTCTTC. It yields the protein CASSVDPSGGDLVINNEQFF.